The rows below give T cell receptor beta chains drawn from one sample of a study of shared clonotypes between healthy human individuals. Sequencing was performed with immunoSEQ multiplex PCR; in TCRdb, only in-frame clones are kept and a portion is missing. The sample consists of 2.3 million or so clones, more than 85% of them appearing once. Sequencing was carried out using naive CD4+ T cells from PBMCs. Receptors were obtained from a man aged 18 to 29 in good health. Some clones in this sample may be carry-over from other donors' samples. The CDR3 runs from the conserved cysteine through the conserved F or W. The D gene is left open where the match is weak.

TRBV9	TRBJ2-5	-	TGTGCCAGCAGCGTAGTTTCCCAGGGGGGATACCAAGAGACCCAGTACTTC	CASSVVSQGGYQETQYF
TRBV6-1	TRBJ2-5	TRBD2	TGTGCTAGCGGGAGACCATCAGAGACCCAGTACTTC	CASGRPSETQYF
TRBV29-1	TRBJ2-1	-	TGCAGCTACCGACGCGGGCAGGGCTCCTACAATGAGCAGTTCTTC	CSYRRGQGSYNEQFF
TRBV30	TRBJ1-5	-	TGTGCCTGGTCAGCAGGTACAGGACGCAATCAGCCCCAGCATTTT	CAWSAGTGRNQPQHF
TRBV18	TRBJ1-1	-	TGTGCCAGCTCACCAGGAACAGTTGAAGCTTTCTTT	CASSPGTVEAFF
TRBV6-1	TRBJ1-3	-	TGTGCCAGCAGTGTAAGCGGCTCTGGAAACACCATATATTTT	CASSVSGSGNTIYF
TRBV28	TRBJ1-1	-	TGTGCCAGCAGTTTGGCGGGTTCGGAGCCCCAAGCTTTCTTT	CASSLAGSEPQAFF
TRBV28	TRBJ2-3	-	TGTGCCAGCAGTCCTTGGGGACGTAGCGATGATACGCAGTATTTT	CASSPWGRSDDTQYF
TRBV27	TRBJ2-7	TRBD2	TGTGCCAGCAGTTTATCGGGGACTAGCGGGCTCTACGAGCAGTACTTC	CASSLSGTSGLYEQYF
TRBV30	TRBJ1-6	-	TGTGCCTGGAGTGTACTAGGGCAGGGAGGCACCCTCCACTTT	CAWSVLGQGGTLHF